A selection of T cell receptor beta chains follows, all from one sample in a study of a mutant IDH1 vaccine in newly diagnosed glioma. Clones were read by immunoSEQ multiplex PCR, and TCRdb kept only the in-frame ones, dropping some. The data show some 90,000 clones, around 79% seen once. The material sequenced was PBMCs, taken from a glioma patient treated with radiotherapy, temozolomide or both. These TCRs come from a man aged 35 to 55 with glioma. Some clones in this sample may be carry-over from other donors' samples. Both conserved end residues are part of each CDR3. Each record gives: V gene, clone size, D gene, J gene, CDR3 DNA, CDR3 protein. D genes are given only for firm matches. Some rows mark clone size as missing; the rest say once, few, many or name a class of expanded clone.

TRBV9	.	TRBD1	TRBJ1-1	TGTGCCAGCAGCGTAGGGAGTGGTGGGACAGGGTTTAAGGCGACTGAAGCTTTCTTT	CASSVGSGGTGFKATEAFF
TRBV25-1	.	.	TRBJ1-6	TGTGCCAGCAGTGCGTACAGGGAGGATTCACCCCTCCACTTT	CASSAYREDSPLHF
TRBV5-1	few	.	TRBJ1-4	TGCGCCAGCGGCCCGACAGGAGGAAATGAAAAACTGTTTTTT	CASGPTGGNEKLFF
TRBV29-1	.	TRBD1	TRBJ2-7	TGCAGCGTTGTTTGGGGGACAGGGGCCTACGAGCAGTACTTC	CSVVWGTGAYEQYF
TRBV6-5	.	.	TRBJ2-7	TGTGCCAGCAGCCCCGGACCCTACGAGCAGTACTTC	CASSPGPYEQYF
TRBV29-1	.	TRBD1	TRBJ1-2	TGCAGCGTCGGTGACAGGGTCGGAGGTGGCTACACCTTC	CSVGDRVGGGYTF
TRBV6-6	.	TRBD2	TRBJ2-7	TGTGCCAGCAGTTACCCGGGACTAGCGGGCACCTACGAGCAGTACTTC	CASSYPGLAGTYEQYF
TRBV4-2	.	TRBD2	TRBJ2-1	TGTGCCAGCAGCCAAGAGGCGGGGGGAACCTACAATGAGCAGTTCTTC	CASSQEAGGTYNEQFF
TRBV5-1	few	.	TRBJ2-4	TGCGCCAGCAGTGAGGGTTCCAAAAACATTCAGTACTTC	CASSEGSKNIQYF
TRBV9	.	.	TRBJ1-4	TGTGCCAGCAGCGTAGTCGGGGGCCGGGGTGAAAAACTGTTTTTT	CASSVVGGRGEKLFF
TRBV5-1	.	.	TRBJ1-2	TGCGCCAGCAGCTTGTATCAGGGAAGTGATGGCTACACCTTC	CASSLYQGSDGYTF
TRBV7-8	.	.	TRBJ1-1	TGTGCCAGCTCTTTAGGGTCCCAGGGAACTTTCTTT	CASSLGSQGTFF
TRBV7-9	.	.	TRBJ1-1	TGTGCCACCGAGTCTCGGTTGAACACTGAAGCTTTCTTT	CATESRLNTEAFF
TRBV5-1	.	.	TRBJ2-5	TGCGCCAGCAGCCCGACCCCGGGGGCAGAGACCCAGTACTTC	CASSPTPGAETQYF
TRBV5-8	once	.	TRBJ1-4	TGTGCCAGCAGCTCCGCCTCGGGGGTGACTAATGAAAAACTGTTTTTT	CASSSASGVTNEKLFF
TRBV29-1	.	.	TRBJ2-3	TGCAGCTCAGGTGGGGGTTCCACAGATACGCAGTATTTT	CSSGGGSTDTQYF
TRBV9	.	TRBD1	TRBJ1-1	TGTGCCAGCAGCGTAGTAGGACAGGGGGGAACTGAAGCTTTCTTT	CASSVVGQGGTEAFF
TRBV5-1	.	.	TRBJ2-3	TGCGCCAGCAGCTTTGGGCAGGACCTCAGCACAGATACGCAGTATTTT	CASSFGQDLSTDTQYF
TRBV6-5	.	.	TRBJ1-1	TGTGCCAGCAGTTACCTGGCGGGAAACACTGAAGCTTTCTTT	CASSYLAGNTEAFF
TRBV15	.	TRBD2	TRBJ2-7	TGTGCCACCAGGGCGGGGGGATCCTACGAGCAGTACTTC	CATRAGGSYEQYF
TRBV9	.	TRBD1	TRBJ2-5	TGTGCCAGCAGCTCGACAGGGACCAAAGAGACCCAGTACTTC	CASSSTGTKETQYF
TRBV6-5	.	.	TRBJ1-2	TGTGCCAGCAGACTAGGACAATTCTATGGCTACACCTTC	CASRLGQFYGYTF
TRBV6-1	.	.	TRBJ1-3	TGTGCCAGCAGTGAGGGGACAACTGGAAACACCATATATTTT	CASSEGTTGNTIYF
TRBV4-1	once	.	TRBJ2-1	TGCGCCAGCAGCCCTCAAGACAGGTCAAACAATGAGCAGTTCTTC	CASSPQDRSNNEQFF
TRBV5-6	few	.	TRBJ2-5	TGTGCCAGCAGCAGGACCGGGCAGACCCAGTACTTC	CASSRTGQTQYF
TRBV30	few	.	TRBJ2-1	TGTGCCTGGAGTGTACGTATGGGAACGGCTTCGGGAGACAATGAGCAGTTCTTC	CAWSVRMGTASGDNEQFF
TRBV25-1	.	.	TRBJ1-6	TGTGCCAGCAGCCCCGGGGTCACAGTTTATAATTCACCCCTCCACTTT	CASSPGVTVYNSPLHF
TRBV6-5	.	.	TRBJ1-2	TGTGCCAGCAGTTACTCGACTCACGGGTTCGGCTACACCTTC	CASSYSTHGFGYTF
TRBV13	.	.	TRBJ1-2	TGTGCCAGCAGCTACGACAGGCGCTATGGCTACACCTTC	CASSYDRRYGYTF
TRBV7-2	.	.	TRBJ1-5	TGTGCCAGCAGCTTAGCGGGGGGGCGCGGGTTGCCCCAGCATTTT	CASSLAGGRGLPQHF
TRBV19	.	.	TRBJ2-2	TGTGCCAGTAGTCCTGAGGGCCGCACCGGGGAGCTGTTTTTT	CASSPEGRTGELFF
TRBV11-2	.	.	TRBJ2-7	TGTGCCAGCAGCCTAACCCTCTCCTACGAGCAGTACTTC	CASSLTLSYEQYF
TRBV6-1	.	.	TRBJ2-7	TGTGCCAGCAGTGAAAGGAGACAGGCGTACGAGCAGTACTTC	CASSERRQAYEQYF
TRBV7-2	.	TRBD1	TRBJ1-2	TGTGCCAGCAGCCCCGACAGGGACTATGGCTACACCTTC	CASSPDRDYGYTF
TRBV5-4	.	TRBD1	TRBJ2-7	TGTGCCAGCAGCTTGATTGTAGGGGGCGACTACGAGCAGTACTTC	CASSLIVGGDYEQYF
TRBV10-3	.	TRBD2	TRBJ2-2	TGTGCCATCAGTGAGTCGGAGCGGGGATTAACCGGGGAGCTGTTTTTT	CAISESERGLTGELFF
TRBV6-1	once	.	TRBJ1-2	TGTGCCAGCAGTGAATCGGCAGGGAGAATCTATGGCTACACCTTC	CASSESAGRIYGYTF
TRBV7-9	.	.	TRBJ2-5	TGTGCCAGCAGCTTCGGCGGGGGCAGGGAGACCCAGTACTTC	CASSFGGGRETQYF
TRBV6-5	.	TRBD1	TRBJ2-7	TGTGCCAGCAGCCGGACAGGGAATAACTACGAGCAGTACTTC	CASSRTGNNYEQYF
TRBV7-7	once	TRBD1	TRBJ2-5	TGTGCTAGCTCAAGGGACAGGCAAGAGACCCAGTACTTC	CASSRDRQETQYF
TRBV6-5	.	.	TRBJ1-2	TGTGCCAGCAGTTACGGGGCCTCTTATGGCTACACCTTC	CASSYGASYGYTF
TRBV18	.	.	TRBJ2-6	TGTGCCAGCTCACCAACAGGGAGTGGGGCCAACGTCCTGACTTTC	CASSPTGSGANVLTF
TRBV2	few	TRBD1	TRBJ2-2	TGTGCCTCAGCCTGGGACAGGGTGGCCGGGGAGCTGTTTTTT	CASAWDRVAGELFF
TRBV7-9	few	.	TRBJ1-5	TGTGCCAGCAGCTTACACAGGGAAGAGCCCCAGCATTTT	CASSLHREEPQHF
TRBV4-1	.	TRBD2	TRBJ2-3	TGCGCCAGCAGCCAAGGTAGCGGGGGTCGCACAGATACGCAGTATTTT	CASSQGSGGRTDTQYF